This TCR beta chain was documented in a study of shared clonotypes between healthy human individuals. Notes on the study in general: The study generally estimated greater richness for naive than memory subsets.

Cells designated naive CD8 were CD45RO-negative and were positively selected for CCR7, with terminally differentiated effector memory CD45RA+ cells excluded. Germline CDR1 SEHNR, CDR2 FQNEAQ (reference sequence). Trimming shortened V by 1 base and J by 4 bases, and 8 bases separated the two germline ends. CDR3 size: 13 residues. The protocol was immunoSEQ multiplex PCR, while the TCRdb copy is restricted to in-frame clones and leaves out a portion. Of around 550,000 clones listed, approximately 96% are singletons. To note about this clone: Its antigen is unknown.

The chain recombines TRBV7-9 with TRBJ2-7; D call uncertain. Sequencing input: naive CD8+ T cells sorted from blood. This receptor was taken from a woman in her twenties or thirties in good health. CDR3 region: CASSLGYSYEQYF. The CDR3 nucleotides read TGTGCCAGCAGCTTAGGATACTCTTACGAGCAGTACTTC.